A single sample gave rise to the 5 T cell receptor beta chains below, sequenced in a study of CD8 T cells in ankylosing spondylitis. One entry per CDR3 protein, called by TCRdb with MiXCR from the 5' RACE reads. Here the sample spans more than 250,000 distinct CDR3 sequences, 9.5% to 13% being singletons. Sequenced: blood, either unsorted or a sorted T cell fraction (not recorded which). These receptors all come from a female donor with ankylosing spondylitis or in good health (not recorded which).

In this sample, this clonotype turned up many times. The chain combines TRBV5-1 with TRBJ2-1; 7 nucleotides match TRBD2. CDR3 length: 15 amino acids. J gave up 0 bases and V 4 bases, and 4 bases lay outside the gene matches. Looked up from germline, CDR1 is SGHRS and CDR2 is YFSETQ. The CDR3, as DNA: TGCGCCAGCAGCGTTCAGCGGGGCTCCTACAATGAGCAGTTCTTC. Its translation is CASSVQRGSYNEQFF.

The genes are TRBV7-2 and TRBJ2-1, with 7 nucleotides matching TRBD2. The V gene's germline CDR1 is SGHTA and CDR2 FQGNSA. J was trimmed by 10 bases and V by 5 bases; bases with no gene match: 14. CDR3 length: 15 residues. DNA for the CDR3: TGTGCCAGCAGCCTACGGGGGGTTGTTGCAGGGGAGCAGTTCTTC. Its translation is CASSLRGVVAGEQFF.

This clonotype was detected many times. V is TRBV20-1 and J is TRBJ2-3; D possibly corresponds to TRBD2 (5 bases). The germline gives CDR1 DFQATT, CDR2 SNEGSKA (reference sequence). V lost 6 bases and J 1 base, leaving 17 bases between the germline ends. The CDR3 totals 15 residues. Written as DNA, the CDR3 is TGCAGTGCCGAAGTGGCGGGTGGGGGCACAGATACGCAGTATTTT. It codes for CSAEVAGGGTDTQYF.

In this sample, this clonotype turned up many times. The V and J genes are TRBV28 and TRBJ2-3, with D perhaps TRBD1 or TRBD2 (7 bases each). CDR3 size: 16 residues. CDR1 is MDHEN, CDR2 SYDVKM, per germline. V was trimmed by 5 bases and J by 5 bases, leaving 20 bases between them. In nucleotides, the CDR3 is TGTGCCAGCAGTCCCCTCGGCCAGGGGGGGAAAGATACGCAGTATTTT. As protein: CASSPLGQGGKDTQYF.

This chain connects TRBV30 to TRBJ2-1; 11 nucleotides match TRBD2. J gave up 8 bases and V 0 bases, and 3 bases lay outside the gene matches. Germline lookup yields CDR1 GTSNPN and CDR2 SVGIG (reference sequence). CDR3 length equals 14 residues. CDR3 DNA sequence: TGTGCCTGGAGTGTACGACTAGCGGGACATGAGCAGTTCTTC. This translates into CAWSVRLAGHEQFF.